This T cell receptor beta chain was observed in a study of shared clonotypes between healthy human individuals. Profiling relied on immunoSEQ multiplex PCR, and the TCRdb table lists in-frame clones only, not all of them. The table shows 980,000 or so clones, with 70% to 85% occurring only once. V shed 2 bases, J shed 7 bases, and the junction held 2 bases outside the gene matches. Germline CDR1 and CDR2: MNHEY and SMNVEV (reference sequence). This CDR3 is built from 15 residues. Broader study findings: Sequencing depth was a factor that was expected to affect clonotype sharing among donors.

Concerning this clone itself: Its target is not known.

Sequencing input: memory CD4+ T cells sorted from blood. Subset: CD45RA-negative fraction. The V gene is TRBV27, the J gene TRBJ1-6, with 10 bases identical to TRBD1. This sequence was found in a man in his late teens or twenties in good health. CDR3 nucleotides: TGTGCCAGCAGTTTAAGGACAGGGGGAAATTCACCCCTCCACTTT. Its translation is CASSLRTGGNSPLHF.